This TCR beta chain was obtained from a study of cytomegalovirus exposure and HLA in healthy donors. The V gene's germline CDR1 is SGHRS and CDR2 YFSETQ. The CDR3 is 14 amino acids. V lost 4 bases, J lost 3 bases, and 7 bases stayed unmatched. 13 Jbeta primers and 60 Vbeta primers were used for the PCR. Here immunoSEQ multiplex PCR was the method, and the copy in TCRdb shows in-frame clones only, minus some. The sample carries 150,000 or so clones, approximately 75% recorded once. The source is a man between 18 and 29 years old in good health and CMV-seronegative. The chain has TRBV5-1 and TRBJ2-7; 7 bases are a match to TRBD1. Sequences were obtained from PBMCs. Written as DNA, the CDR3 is TGCGCCAGCAGCACCGGGACAGCGAGCTACGAGCAGTACTTC. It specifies CASSTGTASYEQYF. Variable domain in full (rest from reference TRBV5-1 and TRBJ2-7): KAGVTQTPRYLIKTRGQQVTLSCSPISGHRSVSWYQQTPGQGLQFLFEYFSETQRNKGNFPGRFSGRQFSNSRSEMNVSTLELGDSALYLCASSTGTASYEQYFGPGTRLTVT.